The present TCR beta chain was sequenced within a study of blood T cell repertoires in COVID-19. Study context: T cells, B-cell-depleted T cells, or PBMCs supplied cDNA or gDNA.

Original handling: The authors estimated nucleated cell counts from reference gene primer amplification. TCRdb's copy holds only in-frame clones and misses some; the assay was immunoSEQ multiplex PCR. The DNA gave D and trimming, while V, J and clone size come from that table. The sample has more than 200,000 clones, 70% to 90% seen once. Recruited during active infection, patients (from Seattle) were subsequently followed longitudinally. The sequenced sample consisted of peripheral blood. This TCR was recovered from a woman aged 45-65 years with COVID-19, enrolled during active disease.

CDR3 amino acids: CASSGTSTIAKNIQYF. CDR3 DNA sequence: TGTGCCAGCAGTGGGACAAGCACCATAGCCAAAAACATTCAGTACTTC. The rearrangement uses TRBV6-1 and TRBJ2-4; D possibly corresponds to TRBD1 (5 bases). Trimming shortened V by 4 bases and J by 0 bases, and 13 bases separated the two germline ends. Looked up from germline, CDR1 is MNHNS and CDR2 is SASEGT. The CDR3 length is 16 residues.